This is a list of T cell receptor beta chains from one sample in a study of patients and donors after allogeneic stem cell transplantation. TCRdb recomputed calls from the RT-PCR reads with MiXCR, one row per CDR3 protein. Of roughly 880,000 distinct CDR3 sequences in the sample, over 15% were seen once. The source material was blood, either unsorted or a sorted T cell fraction (not recorded which). The receptor set was obtained from a human donor who was either an allogeneic HSCT recipient or a stem cell or donor lymphocyte infusion donor (not recorded which). It is not recorded whose cells these are; they may come from a transplant donor. CDR3s leave out the opening cysteine and the closing phenylalanine or tryptophan.

V: TRBV20-1
J: TRBJ2-1
CDR3: SAPSLFPLRNEQF

V: TRBV20-1
J: TRBJ1-1
CDR3: SADTGTTEAF

V: TRBV3-1
J: TRBJ2-7
CDR3: ASSPGPVQYEQY

V: TRBV24-1
J: TRBJ1-2
CDR3: ATSDLTRGFGYT

V: TRBV2
J: TRBJ2-7
CDR3: ASRHQGTGYEQY

V: TRBV5-6
J: TRBJ2-4
CDR3: ASSLLQGGVDIQY

V: TRBV5-1
J: TRBJ2-2
CDR3: ASSRTPESTGELF

V: TRBV12-3/TRBV12-4
J: TRBJ2-7
CDR3: ASSPTGGDYEQY

V: TRBV29-1
J: TRBJ2-7
CDR3: SVLFDTYEQY

V: TRBV11-3
J: TRBJ2-7
CDR3: ASSQTSDQEY

V: TRBV7-3
J: TRBJ2-1
CDR3: ASSPQGSGFSYNEQF

V: TRBV7-6
J: TRBJ2-7
CDR3: ASSPPPRSSRDSGYEQY

V: TRBV20-1
J: TRBJ1-2
CDR3: SARVPSNYGYT

V: TRBV18
J: TRBJ2-6
CDR3: ASSPQLGELTAGANVLT

V: TRBV5-1
J: TRBJ2-3
CDR3: ASSQREGRADTQY

V: TRBV12-3/TRBV12-4
J: TRBJ1-5
CDR3: ASRISPGGPDQPQH

V: TRBV6-5
J: TRBJ2-5
CDR3: ASSYLSEQETQY

V: TRBV7-3
J: TRBJ2-7
CDR3: ASSLTGSSEQY

V: TRBV12-3/TRBV12-4
J: TRBJ2-7
CDR3: ASSSWVRHEQY

V: TRBV20-1
J: TRBJ1-2
CDR3: SATGRGRLYGYT

V: TRBV6-2/TRBV6-3
J: TRBJ1-5
CDR3: ASTRTGRVEGNQPQH

V: TRBV27
J: TRBJ1-2
CDR3: ASSLSPDRPTYGYT

V: TRBV6-1
J: TRBJ2-7
CDR3: ASRTPGTIYEQY

V: TRBV20-1
J: TRBJ1-4
CDR3: SAAGTTEKLF

V: TRBV29-1
J: TRBJ1-2
CDR3: SVEDKQGTAYGYT

V: TRBV6-1
J: TRBJ2-3
CDR3: ASSLQTGTTDTQY

V: TRBV6-2/TRBV6-3
J: TRBJ2-2
CDR3: ASRRDSYTGELF